The rows below give T cell receptor beta chains drawn from one sample of a study of blood T cells in healthy people across ages. One entry per CDR3 protein results from TCRdb running MiXCR on the 5' RACE reads. The data show about 1.8 million distinct CDR3 sequences, approximately 50% seen once. The specimen sequenced was blood. All receptors come from a woman in her 40s in good health. CDR3s include the opening cysteine and the closing phenylalanine or tryptophan. D genes are given only for firm matches. Only some rows state a clone size, as once, few, many or a class for expanded clones.

- | - | TRBJ2-5 | TRBV2 | CASSDLLVPETQYF | TGTGCCAGCAGCGACCTCCTCGTTCCGGAGACCCAGTACTTC
few | TRBD1 | TRBJ2-7 | TRBV12-3/TRBV12-4 | CASRPQTGGTYEQYF | TGTGCCAGCAGGCCCCAGACAGGGGGGACCTACGAGCAGTACTTC
few | - | TRBJ1-5 | TRBV5-5 | CASSWLQGDNQPQHF | TGTGCCAGCAGCTGGTTGCAGGGCGACAATCAGCCCCAGCATTTT
- | - | TRBJ1-2 | TRBV27 | CASSLVADRYYGYTF | TGTGCCAGCAGTTTAGTGGCAGACCGATACTATGGCTACACCTTC
- | TRBD2 | TRBJ2-5 | TRBV20-1 | CSARERGTPKETQYF | TGCAGTGCTAGAGAGCGGGGGACTCCAAAAGAGACCCAGTACTTC
- | - | TRBJ1-2 | TRBV7-9 | CASSPTVILKTNYGYTF | TGTGCCAGCAGCCCCACAGTAATTCTTAAAACTAACTATGGCTACACCTTC
few | - | TRBJ1-4 | TRBV7-8 | CASSPWSGTTNEKLFF | TGTGCCAGCAGCCCATGGTCAGGCACAACTAATGAAAAACTGTTTTTT
- | - | TRBJ2-1 | TRBV20-1 | CSATMTGGTNEQFF | TGCAGTGCCACGATGACAGGAGGGACCAATGAGCAGTTCTTC
- | - | TRBJ2-2 | TRBV7-2 | CASSSDMFTGELFF | TGTGCCAGCAGTTCCGACATGTTCACCGGGGAGCTGTTTTTT
- | - | TRBJ2-3 | TRBV7-2 | CASSSQGNADTQYF | TGTGCCAGCAGCTCCCAGGGGAATGCAGATACGCAGTATTTT
- | TRBD1 | TRBJ1-4 | TRBV6-2/TRBV6-3 | CASSLTGAFGEKLFF | TGTGCCAGCAGTCTTACAGGGGCTTTTGGTGAAAAACTGTTTTTT
- | TRBD2 | TRBJ2-1 | TRBV27 | CASSWVSGGTNEQFF | TGTGCCAGCAGTTGGGTTAGCGGGGGGACGAATGAGCAGTTCTTC
few | - | TRBJ2-7 | TRBV20-1 | CSARDLRISYEQYF | TGCAGTGCTAGAGATCTGCGCATCTCCTACGAGCAGTACTTC
- | - | TRBJ1-1 | TRBV5-6 | CASSLAGQERDTEAFF | TGTGCCAGCAGCTTGGCGGGGCAGGAGAGGGACACTGAAGCTTTCTTT
- | TRBD2 | TRBJ2-3 | TRBV4-1 | CASSRSGEPYTQYF | TGCGCCAGCAGCCGGAGCGGGGAGCCTTATACGCAGTATTTT
- | TRBD1 | TRBJ2-6 | TRBV7-2 | CASSLAGGFGVNVLTF | TGTGCCAGCAGCTTAGCAGGGGGCTTCGGGGTCAACGTCCTGACTTTC
- | TRBD2 | TRBJ2-7 | TRBV2 | CASLAAGVYEQYF | TGTGCCAGCCTCGCGGCGGGGGTCTACGAGCAGTACTTC
- | - | TRBJ2-1 | TRBV12-3/TRBV12-4 | CASSPMSSSYNEQFF | TGTGCCAGCAGTCCGATGTCGAGCTCCTACAATGAGCAGTTCTTC
- | TRBD2 | TRBJ2-1 | TRBV4-2 | CASSQRFVTGLAGEGSKNEQFF | TGTGCCAGCAGCCAACGGTTTGTTACGGGACTAGCGGGGGAGGGGTCAAAAAATGAGCAGTTCTTC
- | - | TRBJ1-2 | TRBV7-8 | CASSPPWAGSYGHTF | TGTGCCAGCAGCCCCCCGTGGGCTGGGAGCTATGGCCACACCTTC
few | - | TRBJ2-3 | TRBV6-5 | CASTKGPHTDTQYF | TGTGCCAGCACCAAGGGGCCCCACACAGATACGCAGTATTTT
few | TRBD2 | TRBJ2-7 | TRBV7-8 | CASSFGLAGTYEQYF | TGTGCCAGCAGCTTTGGACTAGCGGGGACTTACGAGCAGTACTTC
- | TRBD1 | TRBJ1-4 | TRBV20-1 | CSARMGQGPEKLFF | TGCAGTGCCCGGATGGGACAGGGTCCCGAAAAACTGTTTTTT
- | - | TRBJ2-3 | TRBV12-3/TRBV12-4 | CASSSPGTAEDTQYF | TGTGCCAGCAGTTCGCCGGGAACAGCAGAAGATACGCAGTATTTT
- | TRBD2 | TRBJ2-1 | TRBV7-2 | CVSSSRGGAIDEQFF | TGTGTCAGCAGCTCGCGCGGGGGGGCCATAGATGAGCAGTTCTTC
- | TRBD2 | TRBJ2-3 | TRBV20-1 | CSARPVAGARTDTQYF | TGCAGTGCCCGGCCGGTAGCGGGGGCCCGCACAGATACGCAGTATTTT
- | - | TRBJ1-2 | TRBV7-6 | CASSLTGDRYTF | TGTGCCAGCAGCTTAACGGGAGATCGCTACACCTTC
- | - | TRBJ2-5 | TRBV3-1 | CASSSPSWQETQYF | TGTGCCAGCAGCTCTCCTAGCTGGCAAGAGACCCAGTACTTC
- | - | TRBJ1-1 | TRBV5-1 | CASSLVNGNGRAFF | TGCGCCAGCAGCTTGGTCAACGGGAACGGGAGAGCTTTCTTT
- | TRBD2 | TRBJ2-1 | TRBV7-8 | CASSLGSVVAGEYNEQFF | TGTGCCAGCAGCTTAGGGAGTGTCGTAGCGGGGGAATACAATGAGCAGTTCTTC
- | TRBD1 | TRBJ1-2 | TRBV10-3 | CAISEGGGEVEGYTF | TGTGCCATCAGTGAAGGAGGGGGCGAAGTCGAGGGCTACACCTTC
- | - | TRBJ2-3 | TRBV24-1 | CATSLRTASSTDTQYF | TGTGCCACCAGCCTCAGGACGGCGTCTAGCACAGATACGCAGTATTTT
- | - | TRBJ1-2 | TRBV9 | CASSVAGKANYGYTF | TGTGCCAGCAGCGTAGCAGGGAAAGCTAACTATGGCTACACCTTC
- | - | TRBJ2-5 | TRBV7-2 | CASSIGTQPRQETQYF | TGTGCCAGCAGCATCGGGACACAACCACGACAAGAGACCCAGTACTTC
- | TRBD1 | TRBJ2-7 | TRBV12-3/TRBV12-4 | CASSSPTGGESYEQYF | TGTGCCAGCAGTTCTCCGACAGGGGGTGAGTCCTACGAGCAGTACTTC
- | TRBD1 | TRBJ1-1 | TRBV2 | CASSSDRANTEAFF | TGTGCCAGCAGTTCGGACAGGGCCAACACTGAAGCTTTCTTT
- | - | TRBJ2-1 | TRBV27 | CASAGTPYNEQFF | TGTGCCAGCGCGGGGACTCCGTACAATGAGCAGTTCTTC
- | - | TRBJ2-7 | TRBV12-3/TRBV12-4 | CASITTDRLTWEQYF | TGTGCCAGCATTACCACCGACAGGCTTACCTGGGAGCAGTACTTC
- | TRBD1 | TRBJ1-2 | TRBV6-5 | CASSSGTGGDYGYIF | TGTGCCAGCAGTTCCGGAACAGGGGGGGACTATGGCTACATCTTC
few | - | TRBJ2-3 | TRBV20-1 | CSARTMKGGGTDTQYF | TGCAGTGCTCGTACTATGAAGGGGGGGGGCACAGATACGCAGTATTTT